This T cell receptor (beta chain) came from a study of blood T cell repertoires in COVID-19. Libraries were prepared by immunoSEQ multiplex PCR; TCRdb keeps only in-frame clonotypes and omits some of them. The table has 150,000 to 200,000 clones, 88% seen once. Participants came from about 24 US areas, aged about 18 to 100 years. In Cohort 3, a recovered donor had either two negative PCRs, clearance, or symptom resolution. The CDR3 totals 16 residues. With 2 bases removed from V and 2 bases from J, the gap between germline ends came to 15 bases. The germline V gene encodes CDR1 LNHNV and CDR2 YYDKDF (reference sequence).

The rearrangement uses TRBV15 and TRBJ1-2; unclear D gene. The sample was PBMCs or T cells enriched from blood (not recorded which). This TCR came from a woman aged 50 to 65 who had recovered from COVID-19. The CDR3 here is CATSRYTHQPNYGYTF. The CDR3 DNA reads TGTGCCACCAGCAGATACACACACCAACCGAACTATGGCTACACCTTC.